A single sample gave rise to the 16 T cell receptor beta chains below, sequenced in a study of blood T cell repertoires in COVID-19. The method was immunoSEQ multiplex PCR; TCRdb's version includes in-frame clones alone and lacks a portion of them. The top ten hold roughly 2.4% of the sample, which has around 200,000 clones, about nine tenths seen once. Material: peripheral blood. Receptors originate from a woman in her forties or fifties with acute or convalescent COVID-19.

The table lists this clone with a few counts. The V and J genes are TRBV18 and TRBJ1-6; weak D call: TRBD1 (6 bases). The length of the CDR3 is 15 residues. V dropped 4 bases and J dropped 5 bases, with 12 bases sitting between them. Looked up from germline, CDR1 is KGHSH and CDR2 is LQKENI. CDR3 sequence: CASSLRTGNNSPLHF. DNA of the CDR3: TGTGCCAGCTCACTCAGAACAGGGAATAATTCACCCCTCCACTTT.

The chain links TRBV4-2 to TRBJ2-7; 10 bases agree with TRBD2. The CDR3 covers 16 residues. The J segment lost 3 bases and the V segment lost 0 bases, leaving 5 bases of the junction unmatched. Germline V gene data show CDR1 as LGHNA and CDR2 as YNFKEQ. Here the CDR3 DNA reads TGTGCCAGCAGCCAAGAGGGGACTAGCGCCCTCTACGAGCAGTACTTC. This codes for CASSQEGTSALYEQYF.

The DNA of the CDR3 is TGTGCCAGCAGTTACGACAGGGGCTATGGCTACACCTTC. Translation gives CASSYDRGYGYTF. V and J are TRBV6-5 and TRBJ1-2; TRBD1 agrees at 8 bases. V was clipped by 2 bases and J by 4 bases; unmatched bases: 0. The CDR3 is 13 residues long. Germline CDR1 reads MNHEY; CDR2 reads SVGAGI.

As for this clone: This CDR3 is also generated by other DNA sequences in the sample. Here the CDR3 reads CASSDRTSGSYEQYF. The CDR3 region has the DNA TGTGCCAGCAGCGACCGGACTAGCGGGAGTTACGAGCAGTACTTC. This rearrangement joins TRBV11-2 to TRBJ2-7, with 13 bases fitting TRBD2. CDR1 is SGHAT and CDR2 is FQNNGV in the germline V gene. CDR3 length: 15 amino acids. With 5 bases clipped from V and 4 bases from J, the junction kept 5 bases outside the gene matches.

J is TRBJ2-5 and V is TRBV7-7; 10 positions match TRBD1. The junction had 4 bases not matched to a gene; V was cut back by 5 bases and J by 7 bases. Germline loops: CDR1 SSHAT, CDR2 FNYEAQ (reference sequence). This CDR3 spans 13 amino acids. The CDR3 spells CASSPRDRGTQYF. Written as DNA, the CDR3 is TGTGCCAGCAGCCCCCGGGACAGGGGGACCCAGTACTTC.

The chain employs TRBV6-1 and TRBJ2-5, with 13 bases lining up with TRBD2. V shed 3 bases and J 1 base; nucleotides not matched to a gene: 2. The CDR3 has 16 amino acids. From germline, CDR1 is MNHNS and CDR2 SASEGT. The CDR3: CASSETSGRFQETQYF. In DNA, the CDR3 is TGTGCCAGCAGTGAGACTAGCGGGAGGTTCCAAGAGACCCAGTACTTC.

V and J are TRBV29-1 and TRBJ1-3, with D perhaps matching TRBD1 (6 bases). Germline CDR1 and CDR2: SQVTM and ANQGSEA. CDR3 length: 13 residues. With 6 bases removed from V and 3 bases from J, the gap between germline ends came to 12 bases. The CDR3, as DNA: TGCAGCGTGGCACAGGGTCTTGGAAACACCATATATTTT. Translated, it gives CSVAQGLGNTIYF.

This clone was observed a few times. The V and J genes are TRBV12-5 and TRBJ2-1; the D gene is possibly TRBD1 (7 bases). V lost 6 bases and J 9 bases, leaving 24 bases between the germline ends. Germline-derived CDR1 and CDR2 are LGHNT and FRNRAP. This CDR3 region has 16 residues. This chain's CDR3 is CASGGKSAGGPGEQFF. DNA for the CDR3: TGTGCTAGTGGGGGGAAGAGCGCAGGGGGGCCCGGTGAGCAGTTCTTC.

The J gene is TRBJ1-1, the V gene TRBV7-9, with D unclear. The CDR3 has 12 residues. Between the trimmed V and J ends, which lost 2 bases and 7 bases, there was a span of 8 bases. The germline V gene has CDR1 SEHNR and CDR2 FQNEAQ (reference sequence). The CDR3 spells CASSLSWSEAFF. DNA of the CDR3: TGTGCCAGCAGCTTATCCTGGAGTGAAGCTTTCTTT.

This chain connects TRBV4-3 to TRBJ1-2, with D perhaps TRBD1 (6 bases). CDR1 is LGHNA, CDR2 YSLEER, per germline. V gave up 5 bases and J gave up 2 bases, with 9 bases separating them. This CDR3 has 13 amino acids. Here the CDR3 reads CASSLDRNYGYTF. CDR3 in DNA: TGCGCCAGCAGCTTGGACAGAAACTATGGCTACACCTTC.

This chain connects TRBV5-1 to TRBJ2-3; D gene unclear. V lost 1 base to trimming and J lost 4 bases, with 10 bases between them. This CDR3 has 14 residues. From germline, CDR1 is SGHRS and CDR2 YFSETQ. The CDR3 loop is CASSLTPAADTQYF. The CDR3 DNA reads TGCGCCAGCAGCTTGACTCCCGCCGCAGATACGCAGTATTTT.

This chain uses TRBV5-4 with TRBJ2-5, with D possibly being TRBD2 (6 bases). Trimming took 0 bases from V and 4 from J, leaving 13 bases between them. This CDR3 comprises 15 residues. Germline CDR1 reads SGHNT; CDR2 reads YYREEE (reference sequence). The CDR3 DNA follows: TGTGCCAGCAGCTTGGTTGGCGGGGTAGTAGAGACCCAGTACTTC. This codes for CASSLVGGVVETQYF.

V is TRBV30 and J is TRBJ2-3; D gene unclear. The V gene's germline CDR1 is GTSNPN and CDR2 SVGIG (reference sequence). V was shortened by 7 bases and J by 0 bases, with 5 bases between the two germline ends. The CDR3 totals 11 residues. The CDR3 loop reads CAFGSTDTQYF. For the CDR3, the DNA is TGTGCCTTCGGGAGCACAGATACGCAGTATTTT.

The chain uses TRBV5-1 and TRBJ1-1; 7 nucleotides line up with TRBD1. This CDR3 spans 13 amino acids. CDR1 and CDR2 (germline): SGHRS, YFSETQ. V lost 4 bases and J lost 7; bases outside the gene matches: 7. The CDR3 sequence: CASSPGTDFEAFF. The CDR3 DNA follows: TGCGCCAGCAGCCCTGGGACAGACTTTGAAGCTTTCTTT.

The CDR3 sequence is CASRAAGGAEQFF. The CDR3 DNA follows: TGTGCCAGCCGGGCAGCGGGAGGGGCTGAGCAGTTCTTC. This chain uses TRBV11-3 with TRBJ2-1; TRBD2 agrees at 10 bases. J was trimmed by 9 bases and V by 8 bases; bases with no gene match: 7. Germline CDR1 and CDR2: SGHNT and YENEEA. The CDR3 covers 13 residues.

The chain carries TRBV19 and TRBJ2-5; 10 positions match TRBD2. This CDR3 is built from 16 residues. The V gene's germline CDR1 is LNHDA and CDR2 SQIVND (reference sequence). J was trimmed by 5 bases and V by 3 bases; bases with no gene match: 9. The CDR3 protein is CASSIPAGGHGETQYF. Here the CDR3 DNA reads TGTGCCAGTAGTATTCCAGCGGGGGGGCATGGTGAGACCCAGTACTTC.